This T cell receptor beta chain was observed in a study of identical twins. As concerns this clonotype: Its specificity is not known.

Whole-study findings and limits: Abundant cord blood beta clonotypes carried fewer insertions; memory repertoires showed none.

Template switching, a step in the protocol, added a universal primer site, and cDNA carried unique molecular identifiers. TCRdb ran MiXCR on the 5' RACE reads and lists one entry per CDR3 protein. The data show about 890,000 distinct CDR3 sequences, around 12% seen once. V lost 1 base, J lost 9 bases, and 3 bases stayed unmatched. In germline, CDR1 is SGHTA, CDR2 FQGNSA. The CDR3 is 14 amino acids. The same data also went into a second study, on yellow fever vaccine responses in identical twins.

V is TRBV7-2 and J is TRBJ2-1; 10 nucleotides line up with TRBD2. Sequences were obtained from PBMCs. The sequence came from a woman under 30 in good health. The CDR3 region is CASSLDSGGIEQFF. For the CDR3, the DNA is TGTGCCAGCAGCTTAGATAGCGGGGGGATTGAGCAGTTCTTC.